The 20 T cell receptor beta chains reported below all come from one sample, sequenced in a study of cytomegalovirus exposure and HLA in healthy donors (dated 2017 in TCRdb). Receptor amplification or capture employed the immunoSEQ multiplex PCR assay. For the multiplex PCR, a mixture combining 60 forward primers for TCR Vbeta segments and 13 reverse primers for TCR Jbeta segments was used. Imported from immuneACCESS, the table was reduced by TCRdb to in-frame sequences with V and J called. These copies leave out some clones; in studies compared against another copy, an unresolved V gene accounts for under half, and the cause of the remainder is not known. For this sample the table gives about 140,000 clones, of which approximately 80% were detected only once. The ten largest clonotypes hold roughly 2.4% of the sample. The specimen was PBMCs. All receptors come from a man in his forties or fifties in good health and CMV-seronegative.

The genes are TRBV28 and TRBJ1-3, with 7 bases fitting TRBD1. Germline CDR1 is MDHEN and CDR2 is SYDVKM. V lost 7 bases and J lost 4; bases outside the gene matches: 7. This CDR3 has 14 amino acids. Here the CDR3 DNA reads TGTGCCAGCACCCCCGGGACAGACGGAAACACCATATATTTT. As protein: CASTPGTDGNTIYF. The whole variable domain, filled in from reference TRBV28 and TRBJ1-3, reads DVKVTQSSRYLVKRTGEKVFLECVQDMDHENMFWYRQDPGLGLRLIYFSYDVKMKEKGDIPEGYSVSREKKERFSLILESASTNQTSMYLCASTPGTDGNTIYFGEGSWLTVV.

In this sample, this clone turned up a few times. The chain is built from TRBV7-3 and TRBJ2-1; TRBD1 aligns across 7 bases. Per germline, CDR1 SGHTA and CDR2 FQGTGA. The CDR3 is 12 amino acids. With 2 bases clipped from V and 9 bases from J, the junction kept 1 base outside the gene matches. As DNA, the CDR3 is TGTGCCAGCAGCTTAGCAGGGGGTGAGCAGTTCTTC. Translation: CASSLAGGEQFF.

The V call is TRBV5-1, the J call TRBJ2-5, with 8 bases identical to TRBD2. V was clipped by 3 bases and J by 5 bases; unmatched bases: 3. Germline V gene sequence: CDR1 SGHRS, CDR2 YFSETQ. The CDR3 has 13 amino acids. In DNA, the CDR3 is TGCGCCAGCAGCTCGACTAGCGTTGAGACCCAGTACTTC. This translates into CASSSTSVETQYF.

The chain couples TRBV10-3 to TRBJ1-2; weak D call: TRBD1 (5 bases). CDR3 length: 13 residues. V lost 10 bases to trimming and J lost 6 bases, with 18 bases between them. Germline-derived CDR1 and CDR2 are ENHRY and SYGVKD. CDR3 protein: CATQRGGLNGYTF. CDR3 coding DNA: TGTGCCACCCAGCGCGGGGGTTTGAATGGCTACACCTTC.

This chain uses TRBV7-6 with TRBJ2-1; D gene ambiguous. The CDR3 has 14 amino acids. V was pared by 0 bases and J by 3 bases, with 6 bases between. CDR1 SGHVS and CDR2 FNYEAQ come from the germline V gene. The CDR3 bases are TGTGCCAGCAGCTTAGCCCCAGGCTACAATGAGCAGTTCTTC. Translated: CASSLAPGYNEQFF.

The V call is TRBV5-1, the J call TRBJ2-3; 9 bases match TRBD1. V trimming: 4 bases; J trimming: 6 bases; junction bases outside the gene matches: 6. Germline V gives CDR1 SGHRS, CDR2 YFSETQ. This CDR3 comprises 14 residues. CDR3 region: CASSVDRGIDTQYF. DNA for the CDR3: TGCGCCAGCAGCGTGGACAGGGGTATCGATACGCAGTATTTT.

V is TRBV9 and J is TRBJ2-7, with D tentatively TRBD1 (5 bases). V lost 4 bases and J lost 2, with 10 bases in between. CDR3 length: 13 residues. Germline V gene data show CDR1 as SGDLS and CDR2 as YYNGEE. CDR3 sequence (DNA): TGTGCCAGCAGCCGAGACAGCCCCTACGAGCAGTACTTC. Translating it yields CASSRDSPYEQYF. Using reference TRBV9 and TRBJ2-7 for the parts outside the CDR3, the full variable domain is DSGVTQTPKHLITATGQRVTLRCSPRSGDLSVYWYQQSLDQGLQFLIQYYNGEERAKGNILERFSAQQFPDLHSELNLSSLELGDSALYFCASSRDSPYEQYFGPGTRLTVT.

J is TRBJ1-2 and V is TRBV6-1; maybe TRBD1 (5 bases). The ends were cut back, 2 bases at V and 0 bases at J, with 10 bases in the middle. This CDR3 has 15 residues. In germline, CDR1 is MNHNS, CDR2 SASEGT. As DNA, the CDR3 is TGTGCCAGCAGTGAATTAGCAGGGACTAACTATGGCTACACCTTC. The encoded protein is CASSELAGTNYGYTF.

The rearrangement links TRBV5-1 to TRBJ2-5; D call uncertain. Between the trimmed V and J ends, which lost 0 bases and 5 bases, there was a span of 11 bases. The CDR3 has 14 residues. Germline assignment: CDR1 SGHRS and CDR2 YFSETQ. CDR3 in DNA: TGCGCCAGCAGCTTGGAGGCAGGCTTGGAGACCCAGTACTTC. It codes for CASSLEAGLETQYF. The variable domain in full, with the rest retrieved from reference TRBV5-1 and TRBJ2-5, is KAGVTQTPRYLIKTRGQQVTLSCSPISGHRSVSWYQQTPGQGLQFLFEYFSETQRNKGNFPGRFSGRQFSNSRSEMNVSTLELGDSALYLCASSLEAGLETQYFGPGTRLLVL.

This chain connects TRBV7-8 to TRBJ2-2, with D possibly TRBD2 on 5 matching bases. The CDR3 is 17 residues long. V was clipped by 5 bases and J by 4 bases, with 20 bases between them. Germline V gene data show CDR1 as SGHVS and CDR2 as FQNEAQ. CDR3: CASSGRGTLLATGELFF. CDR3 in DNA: TGTGCCAGCAGCGGCCGGGGAACACTACTGGCCACCGGGGAGCTGTTTTTT.

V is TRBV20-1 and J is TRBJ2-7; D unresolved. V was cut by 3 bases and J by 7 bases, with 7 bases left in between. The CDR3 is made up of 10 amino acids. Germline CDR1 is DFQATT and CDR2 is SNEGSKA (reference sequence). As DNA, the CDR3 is TGCAGTGCTAGTATCCCGGAGCAGTACTTC. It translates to CSASIPEQYF.

Here the CDR3 DNA reads TGTGCCAGCAGTTACCGAGGGACAGATCGAGTGTATGGCTACACCTTC. It yields the protein CASSYRGTDRVYGYTF. V usage is TRBV6-5 and J usage is TRBJ1-2, with 7 bases fitting TRBD1. The CDR3 extends over 16 amino acids. Unmatched junction bases numbered 11, after V lost 2 bases and J lost 5 bases. Germline V CDR1 and CDR2: MNHEY, SVGAGI.

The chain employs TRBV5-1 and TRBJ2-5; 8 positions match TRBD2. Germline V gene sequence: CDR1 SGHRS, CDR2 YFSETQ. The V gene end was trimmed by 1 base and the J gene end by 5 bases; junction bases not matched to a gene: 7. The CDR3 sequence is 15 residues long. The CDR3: CASSLTGTRVETQYF. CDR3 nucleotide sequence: TGCGCCAGCAGCTTGACCGGGACTAGGGTTGAGACCCAGTACTTC.

CDR3: CASSSRQGYYGYTF. DNA for the CDR3: TGTGCCAGTAGTTCTCGACAGGGATACTATGGCTACACCTTC. This chain joins TRBV19 and TRBJ1-2; 7 bases map to TRBD1. CDR3 size: 14 residues. Germline lookup yields CDR1 LNHDA and CDR2 SQIVND (reference sequence). The trim removed 5 bases at V and 3 bases at J, leaving 6 bases unmatched.

The CDR3 reads CAGGDRGTYEQYF. The CDR3 nucleotides read TGCGCGGGGGGGGACAGGGGGACCTACGAGCAGTACTTC. This rearrangement joins TRBV5-1 to TRBJ2-7, with TRBD1 matching 11 bases. The CDR3 is 13 residues long. CDR1 SGHRS and CDR2 YFSETQ come from the germline V gene.

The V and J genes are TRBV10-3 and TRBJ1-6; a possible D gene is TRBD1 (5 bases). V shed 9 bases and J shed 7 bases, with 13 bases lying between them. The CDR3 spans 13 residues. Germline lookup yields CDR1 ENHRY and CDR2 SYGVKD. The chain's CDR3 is CAISREGNSPLHF. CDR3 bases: TGTGCCATATCACGGGAGGGGAATTCACCCCTCCACTTT.

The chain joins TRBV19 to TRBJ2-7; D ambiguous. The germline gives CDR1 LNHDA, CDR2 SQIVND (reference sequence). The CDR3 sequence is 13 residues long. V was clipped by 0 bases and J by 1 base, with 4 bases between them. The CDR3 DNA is TGTGCCAGTAGTATAGAGGAGTCCTACGAGCAGTACTTC. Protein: CASSIEESYEQYF.

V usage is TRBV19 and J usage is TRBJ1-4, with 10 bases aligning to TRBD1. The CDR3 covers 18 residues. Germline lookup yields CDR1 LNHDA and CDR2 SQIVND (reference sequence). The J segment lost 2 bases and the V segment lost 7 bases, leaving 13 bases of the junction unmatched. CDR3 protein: CASTDRPGQGYTNEKLFF. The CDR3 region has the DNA TGTGCCAGTACCGATCGGCCGGGACAGGGGTACACTAATGAAAAACTGTTTTTT.

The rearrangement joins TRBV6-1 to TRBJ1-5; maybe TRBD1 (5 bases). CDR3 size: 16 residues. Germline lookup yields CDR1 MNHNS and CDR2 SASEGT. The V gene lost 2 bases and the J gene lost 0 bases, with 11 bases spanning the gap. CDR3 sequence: CASSEQYGASNQPQHF. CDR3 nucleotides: TGTGCCAGCAGTGAACAATATGGGGCTAGCAATCAGCCCCAGCATTTT.

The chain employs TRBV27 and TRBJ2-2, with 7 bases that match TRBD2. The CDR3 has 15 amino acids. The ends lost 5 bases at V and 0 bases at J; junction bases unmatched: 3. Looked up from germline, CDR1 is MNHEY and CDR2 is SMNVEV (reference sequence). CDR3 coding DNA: TGTGCCAGCAGTCAAAGCGGGGCGAACACCGGGGAGCTGTTTTTT. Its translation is CASSQSGANTGELFF.